The 17 T cell receptor beta chains listed next were all sequenced from one sample in a study of shared clonotypes between healthy human individuals. CD8 cells regarded as naive lacked CD45RO, were positively chosen for CCR7, and omitted terminally differentiated effector memory CD45RA+ cells. TCRdb's copy holds only in-frame clones and misses some; the assay was immunoSEQ multiplex PCR. The sample shows roughly 2 million clones, just under 95% of them seen only once. Material: naive CD8+ T cells sorted from blood. All receptors come from a young man in good health.

The V gene is TRBV5-6, the J gene TRBJ2-3; no definite D call. This CDR3 region has 9 residues. V dropped 5 bases and J dropped 6 bases, with 1 base sitting between them. Per the germline V gene, CDR1 is SGHDT and CDR2 is YYEEEE. In nucleotides, the CDR3 is TGTGCCAGCAGGGATACGCAGTATTTT. Its translation is CASRDTQYF.

This sequence joins TRBV4-1 and TRBJ2-2, with a possible D match to TRBD1 (6 bases). CDR1 and CDR2 from the germline V gene are MGHRA and YSYEKL. The CDR3 totals 14 residues. The ends were cut back, 6 bases at V and 4 bases at J, with 12 bases in the middle. The CDR3 DNA sequence: TGCGCCAGCAGGCACGGACAGTTCACCGGGGAGCTGTTTTTT. Translation: CASRHGQFTGELFF.

The chain combines TRBV7-9 with TRBJ2-7; 8 bases map to TRBD2. CDR1 is SEHNR, CDR2 FQNEAQ, per germline (reference sequence). Unmatched junction bases numbered 5, after V lost 0 bases and J lost 4 bases. This CDR3 spans 15 amino acids. The CDR3 nucleotides are TGTGCCAGCAGCTTAGCAGCGGGGGTGGCTTACGAGCAGTACTTC. Protein: CASSLAAGVAYEQYF.

This CDR3 reads CASSERDIGYEQYF. DNA of the CDR3: TGTGCCAGCAGCGAACGGGATATAGGCTACGAGCAGTACTTC. The chain links TRBV6-1 to TRBJ2-7; a weak D match, TRBD2 (5 bases). The CDR3 runs to 14 residues. Germline lookup yields CDR1 MNHNS and CDR2 SASEGT. V lost 6 bases to trimming and J lost 3 bases, with 15 bases between them.

This clone occurred once. The chain uses TRBV6-1 and TRBJ2-7, with TRBD1 matching over 8 bases. The CDR3 sequence is 18 residues long. V was pared by 2 bases and J by 5 bases, with 17 bases of the junction left unmatched. Germline V CDR1 and CDR2: MNHNS, SASEGT. The CDR3 coding sequence is TGTGCCAGCAGTGAAATCTCCGGGACAGGAAGCAAATTTGACGAGCAGTACTTC. It specifies CASSEISGTGSKFDEQYF.

This rearrangement joins TRBV28 to TRBJ1-6; a weak D match, TRBD1 (5 bases). CDR1 MDHEN and CDR2 SYDVKM come from the germline V gene. V lost 4 bases and J lost 0, with 13 bases in between. The CDR3 has 17 residues. The CDR3 sequence: CASSSPKGSSYNSPLHF. In DNA, the CDR3 is TGTGCCAGCAGTTCCCCTAAGGGGAGCTCCTATAATTCACCCCTCCACTTT.

This chain joins TRBV27 and TRBJ2-6; D may be TRBD2 (5 bases). Germline values: CDR1 MNHEY, CDR2 SMNVEV (reference sequence). CDR3 size: 14 residues. Trimming left V 6 bases short and J 4 bases short, with 10 bases between. This CDR3 reads CASRPGVGANVLTF. CDR3 DNA sequence: TGTGCCAGCAGGCCCGGGGTCGGGGCCAACGTCCTGACTTTC.

The gene calls are TRBV5-6 and TRBJ2-7; the D gene could be TRBD1 or TRBD2 (5 bases each). Trimming shortened V by 4 bases and J by 3 bases, and 14 bases separated the two germline ends. In germline, CDR1 is SGHDT, CDR2 YYEEEE. The CDR3 runs 14 residues. CDR3 sequence: CASSIPGRDYEQYF. The CDR3 DNA follows: TGTGCCAGCAGCATACCGGGACGGGACTACGAGCAGTACTTC.

The rearrangement uses TRBV7-9 and TRBJ2-2; 8 bases match TRBD2. This CDR3 has 14 residues. Germline V gene lookup returns CDR1 SEHNR and CDR2 FQNEAQ (reference sequence). J lost 5 bases, V lost 5 bases, and 4 bases had no gene match. For the CDR3, the DNA is TGTGCCAGCAGCCAACCGGGGGGGACCGGGGAGCTGTTTTTT. It specifies CASSQPGGTGELFF.

The rearrangement joins TRBV18 to TRBJ1-4, with 7 bases identical to TRBD1. The CDR3 runs 18 residues. Germline-derived CDR1 and CDR2 are KGHSH and LQKENI. With V trimmed by 0 bases and J by 8 bases, 15 bases remained unmatched. The CDR3 DNA is TGTGCCAGCTCACCACCGAAAGGGACAGCCCCGGTAGGGGAAAAACTGTTTTTT. This gives the protein CASSPPKGTAPVGEKLFF.

The chain combines TRBV6-5 with TRBJ2-3; D remains ambiguous. In germline, CDR1 is MNHEY, CDR2 SVGAGI. This CDR3 spans 13 amino acids. V gave up 5 bases and J gave up 2 bases, with 8 bases separating them. The DNA of the CDR3 is TGTGCCAGCAGTAACCATTTCACAGATACGCAGTATTTT. Protein sequence: CASSNHFTDTQYF.

The J gene is TRBJ2-7, the V gene TRBV14, with D perhaps TRBD2 (5 bases). The V gene lost 4 bases and the J gene lost 7 bases, with 23 bases spanning the gap. This CDR3 comprises 16 residues. Looked up from germline, CDR1 is SGHDN and CDR2 is FVKESK. CDR3 loop: CASSPIEGSFSGEQYF. CDR3 sequence (DNA): TGTGCCAGCAGCCCGATCGAGGGTAGCTTCTCGGGGGAGCAGTACTTC.

The chain links TRBV7-9 to TRBJ2-5; D uncertain. Germline V gene lookup returns CDR1 SEHNR and CDR2 FQNEAQ (reference sequence). The CDR3 runs 15 residues. The germline V and J ends were trimmed by 5 bases and 5 bases, with 18 bases remaining between them. CDR3 DNA sequence: TGTGCCAGCAGCCCCTCATATACTCGTGGGGAGACCCAGTACTTC. As protein: CASSPSYTRGETQYF.

The chain joins TRBV7-2 to TRBJ2-7, with unresolved D. CDR3 size: 13 residues. V shed 5 bases and J shed 6 bases, with 14 bases lying between them. From germline, CDR1 is SGHTA and CDR2 FQGNSA. The CDR3 is CASSPTPLGEQYF. The CDR3 DNA follows: TGTGCCAGCAGCCCGACCCCCCTAGGCGAGCAGTACTTC.

The chain employs TRBV6-5 and TRBJ2-3; D perhaps matches TRBD2 (5 bases). The CDR3 is made up of 16 amino acids. The ends were cut back, 2 bases at V and 2 bases at J, with 14 bases in the middle. CDR1 is MNHEY and CDR2 is SVGAGI in the germline V gene. The DNA of the CDR3 is TGTGCCAGCAGTTACCGTCTAGTAGCGACCACAGATACGCAGTATTTT. It is translated as CASSYRLVATTDTQYF.

The chain uses TRBV6-6 and TRBJ1-1; 8 positions agree with TRBD1. The CDR3 is 16 amino acids. Germline V gene data show CDR1 as MNHNY and CDR2 as SVGAGI (reference sequence). With V trimmed by 4 bases and J by 3 bases, 10 bases remained unmatched. CDR3 nucleotide sequence: TGTGCCAGCAGTTTTCTCCGCACAGGGGGGTACACTGAAGCTTTCTTT. Its translation: CASSFLRTGGYTEAFF.

The chain has TRBV12-5 and TRBJ2-1; 10 bases match TRBD1. Per germline, CDR1 LGHNT and CDR2 FRNRAP. With 2 bases clipped from V and 8 bases from J, the junction kept 12 bases outside the gene matches. CDR3 length equals 17 residues. This CDR3 is CASGLPTRDRGRDEQFF. As DNA, the CDR3 is TGTGCTAGTGGTTTGCCAACCCGGGACAGGGGTCGCGATGAGCAGTTCTTC.